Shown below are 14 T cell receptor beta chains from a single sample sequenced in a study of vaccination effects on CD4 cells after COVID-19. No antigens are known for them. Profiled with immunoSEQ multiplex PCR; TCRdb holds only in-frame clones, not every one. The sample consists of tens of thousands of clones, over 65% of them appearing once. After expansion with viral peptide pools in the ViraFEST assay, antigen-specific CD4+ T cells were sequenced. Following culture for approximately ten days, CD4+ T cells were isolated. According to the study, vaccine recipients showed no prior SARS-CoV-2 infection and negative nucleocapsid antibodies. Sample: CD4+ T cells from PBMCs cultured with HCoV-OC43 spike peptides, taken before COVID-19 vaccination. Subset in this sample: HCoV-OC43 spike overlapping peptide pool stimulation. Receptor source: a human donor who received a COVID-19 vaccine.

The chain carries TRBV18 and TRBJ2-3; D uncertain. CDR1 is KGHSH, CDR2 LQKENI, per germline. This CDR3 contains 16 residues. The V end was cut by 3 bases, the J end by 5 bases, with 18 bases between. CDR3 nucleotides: TGTGCCAGCTCACCCCTTTTTGATGCGGTAGGAGATACGCAGTATTTT. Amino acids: CASSPLFDAVGDTQYF.

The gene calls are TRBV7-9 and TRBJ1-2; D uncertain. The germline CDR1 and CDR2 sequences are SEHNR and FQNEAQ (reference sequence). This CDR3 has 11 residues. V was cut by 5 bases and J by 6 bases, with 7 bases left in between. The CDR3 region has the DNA TGTGCCAGCAGCAACCGAGATGGCTACACCTTC. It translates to CASSNRDGYTF.

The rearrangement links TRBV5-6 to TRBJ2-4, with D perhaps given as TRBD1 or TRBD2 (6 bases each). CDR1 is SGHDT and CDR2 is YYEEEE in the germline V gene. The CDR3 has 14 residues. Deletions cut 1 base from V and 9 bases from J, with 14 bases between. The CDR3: CASSLFAGQRIQYF. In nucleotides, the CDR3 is TGTGCCAGCAGCTTGTTTGCGGGACAACGCATTCAGTACTTC.

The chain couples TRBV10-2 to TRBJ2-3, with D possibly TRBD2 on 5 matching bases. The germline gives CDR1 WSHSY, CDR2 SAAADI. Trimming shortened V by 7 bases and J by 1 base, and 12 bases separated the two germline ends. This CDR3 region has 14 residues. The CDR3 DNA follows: TGCGCCAGCAAGACCGGGGTTCGCACAGATACGCAGTATTTT. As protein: CASKTGVRTDTQYF.

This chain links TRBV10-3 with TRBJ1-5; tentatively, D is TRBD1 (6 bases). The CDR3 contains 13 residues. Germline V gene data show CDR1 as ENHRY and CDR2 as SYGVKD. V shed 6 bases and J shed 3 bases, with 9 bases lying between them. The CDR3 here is CAIRDRYNQPQHF. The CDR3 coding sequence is TGTGCCATCAGGGACAGATACAATCAGCCCCAGCATTTT.

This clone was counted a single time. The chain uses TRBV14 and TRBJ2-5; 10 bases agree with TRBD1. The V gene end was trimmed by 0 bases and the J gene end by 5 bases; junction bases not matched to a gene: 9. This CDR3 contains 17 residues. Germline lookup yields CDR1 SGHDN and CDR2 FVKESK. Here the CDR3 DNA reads TGTGCCAGCAGCCAAGATTGGACAGGGGGTCTTGTGGAGACCCAGTACTTC. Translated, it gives CASSQDWTGGLVETQYF.

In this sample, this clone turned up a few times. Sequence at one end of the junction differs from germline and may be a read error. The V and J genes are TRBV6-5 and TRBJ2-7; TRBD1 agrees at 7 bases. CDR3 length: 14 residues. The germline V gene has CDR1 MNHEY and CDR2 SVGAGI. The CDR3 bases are TGTGCCAGCAGTTACTCAGGCGACAGGGACACGGTGAGGTTC. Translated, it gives CASSYSGDRDTVRF.

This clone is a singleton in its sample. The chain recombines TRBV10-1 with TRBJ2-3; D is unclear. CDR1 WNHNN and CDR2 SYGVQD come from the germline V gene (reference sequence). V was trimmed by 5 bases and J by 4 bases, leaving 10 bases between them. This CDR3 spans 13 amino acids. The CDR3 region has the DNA TGCGCCAGCAGTCTAGACGGAGCAGATACGCAGTATTTT. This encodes CASSLDGADTQYF.

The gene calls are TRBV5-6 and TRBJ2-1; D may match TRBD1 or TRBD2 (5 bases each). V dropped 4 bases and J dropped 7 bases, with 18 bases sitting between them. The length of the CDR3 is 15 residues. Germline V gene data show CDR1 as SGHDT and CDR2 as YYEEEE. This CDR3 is CASSLPWDRGNEQFF. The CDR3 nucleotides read TGTGCCAGCAGCCTTCCCTGGGACCGCGGGAATGAGCAGTTCTTC. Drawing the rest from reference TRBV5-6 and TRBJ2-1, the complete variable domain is DAGVTQSPTHLIKTRGQQVTLRCSPKSGHDTVSWYQQALGQGPQFIFQYYEEEERQRGNFPDRFSGHQFPNYSSELNVNALLLGDSALYLCASSLPWDRGNEQFFGPGTRLTVL.

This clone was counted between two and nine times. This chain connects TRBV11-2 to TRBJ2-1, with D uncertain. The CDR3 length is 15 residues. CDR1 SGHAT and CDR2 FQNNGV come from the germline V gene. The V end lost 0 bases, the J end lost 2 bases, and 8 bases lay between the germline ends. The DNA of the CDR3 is TGTGCCAGCAGCTTAGACCCCACCCCCTACAATGAGCAGTTCTTC. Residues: CASSLDPTPYNEQFF.

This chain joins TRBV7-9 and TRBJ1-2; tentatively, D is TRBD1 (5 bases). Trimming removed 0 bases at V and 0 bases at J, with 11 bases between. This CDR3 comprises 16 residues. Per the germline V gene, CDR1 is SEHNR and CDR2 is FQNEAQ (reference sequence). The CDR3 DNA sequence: TGTGCCAGCAGCTTAGCATGGGACCGTGCTAACTATGGCTACACCTTC. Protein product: CASSLAWDRANYGYTF.

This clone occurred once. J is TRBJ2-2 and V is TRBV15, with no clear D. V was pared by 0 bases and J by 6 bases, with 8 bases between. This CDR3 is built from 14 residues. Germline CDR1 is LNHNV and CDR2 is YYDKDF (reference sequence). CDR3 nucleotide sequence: TGTGCCACCAGCAGAGATAAGGCCGCCGGGGAGCTGTTTTTT. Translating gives CATSRDKAAGELFF.

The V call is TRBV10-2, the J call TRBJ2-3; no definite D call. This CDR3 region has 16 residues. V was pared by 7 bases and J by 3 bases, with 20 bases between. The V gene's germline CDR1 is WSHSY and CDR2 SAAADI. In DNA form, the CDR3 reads TGCGCCAGCATCGGGTCGTTGGGTAAATATACAGATACGCAGTATTTT. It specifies CASIGSLGKYTDTQYF.

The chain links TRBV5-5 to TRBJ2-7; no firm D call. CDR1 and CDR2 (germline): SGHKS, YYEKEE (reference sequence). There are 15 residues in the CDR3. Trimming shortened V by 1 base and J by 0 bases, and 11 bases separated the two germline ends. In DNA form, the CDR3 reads TGTGCCAGCAGCTTGTCTTCCGACCCCTCCTACGAGCAGTACTTC. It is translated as CASSLSSDPSYEQYF. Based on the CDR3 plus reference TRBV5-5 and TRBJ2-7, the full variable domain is DAGVTQSPTHLIKTRGQQVTLRCSPISGHKSVSWYQQVLGQGPQFIFQYYEKEERGRGNFPDRFSARQFPNYSSELNVNALLLGDSALYLCASSLSSDPSYEQYFGPGTRLTVT.